This T cell receptor (beta chain) was identified in a study of T cells in Graves' hyperthyroidism and ophthalmopathy. At least ten counts were recorded for this clonotype. Antigen: not known. Exclusions: uncontrolled infection, other autoimmune disease, pregnancy, lactation. With 2 bases removed from V and 1 base from J, the gap between germline ends came to 9 bases. CDR1 and CDR2 (germline): SGHTA, FQGTGA. The CDR3 length is 15 residues. Authors of the study amplified TCR beta CDR3 regions from RNA transcripts. In the first-round RT-PCR of the TCR CDR3, the HTBI primer set was used. TCRdb ran MiXCR on the multiplex PCR reads and lists one entry per CDR3 protein. The table lists roughly 420,000 distinct CDR3 sequences, 15% to 17% of them singletons. Overall study findings and caveats: Expanded thyroid clonotypes (above 0.001) were mostly also found in blood.

The TCR sequence derives from a woman between 18 and 29 years old with Graves' hyperthyroidism. Sequenced material: blood. V gene TRBV7-3 combines with J gene TRBJ2-1, with a weak D call TRBD1 (6 bases). The CDR3 nucleotides are TGTGCCAGCAGCTTAGCCGGGACATCCTACAATGAGCAGTTCTTC. Encoded protein: CASSLAGTSYNEQFF. Full variable domain (remainder filled in from reference TRBV7-3 and TRBJ2-1): GAGVSQTPSNKVTEKGKYVELRCDPISGHTALYWYRQSLGQGPEFLIYFQGTGAADDSGLPNDRFFAVRPEGSVSTLKIQRTERGDSAVYLCASSLAGTSYNEQFFGPGTRLTVL.